Sequencing of this TCR beta chain was carried out in a study of OX40 agonist ivuxolimab in advanced cancers. Study-level background: Patients were treated with ivuxolimab, an agonistic anti-OX40 (CD134) antibody. The study's findings and limits: Some nonresponders likewise displayed low normalized T-cell clonal expansion.

Trimming pared 4 bases from V and 3 bases from J, leaving 13 bases between. The CDR3 consists of 15 residues. Germline assignment: CDR1 LGHNA and CDR2 YNFKEQ. As to this clone: The antigen remains undetermined.

Sequenced by immunoSEQ multiplex PCR; TCRdb stores in-frame clones only, minus some. The data show about 73,000 clones, about nine tenths seen once. Blood draws occurred at baseline, cycle 4 day 1, and cycle 7 day 1. The sample was CD4+ or CD8+ T cells sorted from blood, taken in a trial of the OX40 agonist ivuxolimab. The chain carries TRBV4-2 and TRBJ1-3, with unresolved D. The clonotype originates from an adult with an advanced solid tumor such as melanoma, head and neck, liver or kidney cancer. CDR3 in amino acids: CASSPPGGGGNTIYF. In DNA, the CDR3 is TGTGCCAGCAGCCCTCCGGGTGGCGGTGGAAACACCATATATTTT.